This T cell receptor beta chain was identified during a study of monozygotic twins with inflammatory bowel disease. Study outcomes and limitations: There were differing immunosuppressive treatments, which may have added variability to patient repertoires.

Blood samples, whole and unsorted for T cells, yielded the isolated total RNA. In the case of this clonotype: Its matching antigen is unknown.

TCRdb re-called the 5' RACE reads and gives one entry per CDR3 protein, without DNA. This repertoire includes approximately 400,000 distinct CDR3 sequences. The CDR3 totals 13 residues. The sequence was obtained from a human donor with ulcerative colitis or Crohn's disease, or a healthy co-twin of an affected twin (not recorded which). The rearrangement joins TRBV12-3 or TRBV12-4 to TRBJ2-4. Sequences were obtained from blood. The CDR3 loop is CASRDESKGIQYF.